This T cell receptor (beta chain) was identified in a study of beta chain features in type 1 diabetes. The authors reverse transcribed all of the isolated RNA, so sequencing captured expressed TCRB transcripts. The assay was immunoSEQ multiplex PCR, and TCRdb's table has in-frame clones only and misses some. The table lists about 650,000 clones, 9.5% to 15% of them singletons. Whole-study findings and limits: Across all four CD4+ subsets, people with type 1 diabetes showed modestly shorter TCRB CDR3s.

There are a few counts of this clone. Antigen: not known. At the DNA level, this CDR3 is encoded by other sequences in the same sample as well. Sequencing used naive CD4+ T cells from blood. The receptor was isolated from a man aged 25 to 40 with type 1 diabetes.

CDR3 nucleotides: TGTGCCAGCAGCTTAGACAGGGACTATGGCTACACCTTC. Translated, it gives CASSLDRDYGYTF. J is TRBJ1-2 and V is TRBV7-9; tentatively, D is TRBD1 (6 bases). Germline-derived CDR1 and CDR2 are SEHNR and FQNEAQ (reference sequence). V was shortened by 1 base and J by 3 bases, with 6 bases between the two germline ends. The CDR3 covers 13 residues.